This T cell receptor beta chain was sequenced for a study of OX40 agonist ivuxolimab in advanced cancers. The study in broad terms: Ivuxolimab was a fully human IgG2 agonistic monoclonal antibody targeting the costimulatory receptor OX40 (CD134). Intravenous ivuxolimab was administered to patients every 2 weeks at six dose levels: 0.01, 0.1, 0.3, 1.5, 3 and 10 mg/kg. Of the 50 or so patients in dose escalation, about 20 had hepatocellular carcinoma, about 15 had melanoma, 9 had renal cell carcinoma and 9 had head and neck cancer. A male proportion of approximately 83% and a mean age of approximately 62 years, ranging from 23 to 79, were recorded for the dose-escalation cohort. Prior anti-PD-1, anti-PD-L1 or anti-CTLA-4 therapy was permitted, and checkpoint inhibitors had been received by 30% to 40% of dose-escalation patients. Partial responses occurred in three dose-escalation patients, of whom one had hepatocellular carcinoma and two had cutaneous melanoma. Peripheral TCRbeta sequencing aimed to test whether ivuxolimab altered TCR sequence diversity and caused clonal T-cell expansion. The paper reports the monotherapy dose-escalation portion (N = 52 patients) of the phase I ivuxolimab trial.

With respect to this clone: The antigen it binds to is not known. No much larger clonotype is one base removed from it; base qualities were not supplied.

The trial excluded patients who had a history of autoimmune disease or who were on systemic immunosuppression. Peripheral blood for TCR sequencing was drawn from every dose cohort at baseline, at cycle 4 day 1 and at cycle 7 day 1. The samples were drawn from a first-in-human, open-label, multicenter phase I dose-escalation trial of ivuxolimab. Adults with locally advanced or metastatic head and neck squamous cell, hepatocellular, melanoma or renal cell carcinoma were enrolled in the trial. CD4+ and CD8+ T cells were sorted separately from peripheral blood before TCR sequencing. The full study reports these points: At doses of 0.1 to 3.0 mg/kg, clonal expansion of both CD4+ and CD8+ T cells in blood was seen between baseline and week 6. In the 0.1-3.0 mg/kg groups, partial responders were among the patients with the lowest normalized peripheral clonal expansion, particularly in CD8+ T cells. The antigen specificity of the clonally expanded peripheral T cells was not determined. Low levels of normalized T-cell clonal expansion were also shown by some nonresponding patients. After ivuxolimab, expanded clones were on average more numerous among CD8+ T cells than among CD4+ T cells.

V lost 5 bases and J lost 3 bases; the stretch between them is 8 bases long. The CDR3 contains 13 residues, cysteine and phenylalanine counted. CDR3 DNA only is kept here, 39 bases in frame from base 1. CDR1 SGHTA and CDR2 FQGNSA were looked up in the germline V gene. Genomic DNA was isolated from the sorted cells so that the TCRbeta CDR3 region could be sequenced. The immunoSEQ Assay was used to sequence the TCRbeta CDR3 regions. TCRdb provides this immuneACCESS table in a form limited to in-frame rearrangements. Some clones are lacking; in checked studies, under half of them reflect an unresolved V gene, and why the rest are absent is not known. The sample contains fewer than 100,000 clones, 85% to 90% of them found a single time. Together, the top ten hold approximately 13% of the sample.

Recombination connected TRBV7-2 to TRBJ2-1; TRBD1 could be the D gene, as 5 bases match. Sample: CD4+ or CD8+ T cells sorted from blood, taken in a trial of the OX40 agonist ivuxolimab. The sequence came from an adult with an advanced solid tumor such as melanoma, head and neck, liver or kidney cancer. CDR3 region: CASSDDSYNEQFF. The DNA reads TGTGCCAGCAGCGATGACAGCTACAATGAGCAGTTCTTC.